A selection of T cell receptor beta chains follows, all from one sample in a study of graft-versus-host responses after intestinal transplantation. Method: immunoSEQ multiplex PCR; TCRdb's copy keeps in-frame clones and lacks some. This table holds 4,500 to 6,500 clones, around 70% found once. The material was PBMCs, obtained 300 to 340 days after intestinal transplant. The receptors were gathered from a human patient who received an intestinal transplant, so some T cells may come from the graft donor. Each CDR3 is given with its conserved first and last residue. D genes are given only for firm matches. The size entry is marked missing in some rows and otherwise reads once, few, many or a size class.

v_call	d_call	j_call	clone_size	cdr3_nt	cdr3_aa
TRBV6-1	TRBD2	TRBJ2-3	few	TGTGCCAGCAGTGGGACTAGCGGGGGGGCAGATACGCAGTATTTT	CASSGTSGGADTQYF
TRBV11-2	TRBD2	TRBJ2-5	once	TGTGCCAGCAGCATACGGACTAGCGGTCAGGAGACCCAGTACTTC	CASSIRTSGQETQYF
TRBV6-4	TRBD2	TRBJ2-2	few	TGTGCCAGCAGTCTTAGCGGGGGAAGCACCGGGGAGCTGTTTTTT	CASSLSGGSTGELFF
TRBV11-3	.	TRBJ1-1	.	TGTGCCAGCAGCGCATTAACTGAGGCTTTCTTT	CASSALTEAFF
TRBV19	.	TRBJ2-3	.	TGTGCCAGTAGTGTGGCAAGAGATACGCAGTATTTT	CASSVARDTQYF
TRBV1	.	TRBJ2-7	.	TGCACCAGCAGCCAAGATGTTATCTCCTTC	CTSSQDVISF
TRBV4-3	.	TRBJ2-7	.	TGCGCCAGCAGCCAAGATCGAGACAGGAGCTCCTACGAGCAGTACTTC	CASSQDRDRSSYEQYF
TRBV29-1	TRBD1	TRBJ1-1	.	TGCAGCGTTGAAGGGGACAGGGGGTCCACTGAAGCTTTCTTT	CSVEGDRGSTEAFF
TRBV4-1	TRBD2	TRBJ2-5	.	TGCGCCAGCAGCCGAGGTAGCGGGGAGTACCAAGAGACCCAGTACTTC	CASSRGSGEYQETQYF
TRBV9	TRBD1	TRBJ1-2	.	TGTGCCAGCAGCGTTTGGACAGGGGTGCGCTATGGCTACACCTTC	CASSVWTGVRYGYTF
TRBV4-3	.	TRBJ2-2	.	TGCGCCAGCAGCCAAGTAAAGGTAACCGGGGAGCTGTTTTTT	CASSQVKVTGELFF
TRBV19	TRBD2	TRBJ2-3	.	TGTGCCAGTAGTATGCTAGCGGGGATGCCAGATACGCAGTATTTT	CASSMLAGMPDTQYF
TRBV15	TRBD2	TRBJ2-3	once	TGTGCCACCAGCAGTAGCGGGGGGGCCAGAGTGGGCACAGATACGCAGTATTTT	CATSSSGGARVGTDTQYF
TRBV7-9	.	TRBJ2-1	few	TGTGCCAGCAGCTATTGGGACTCCGGCTCTGAGCAGTTCTTC	CASSYWDSGSEQFF
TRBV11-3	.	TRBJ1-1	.	TGTGCCAGCAGCTTAGTCGGCAACGGGGGCCCCGGGACTGAAGCTTTCTTT	CASSLVGNGGPGTEAFF
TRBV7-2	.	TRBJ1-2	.	TGTGCCAGCAGCTTAAGGAGGAACTATGGCTACACCTTC	CASSLRRNYGYTF
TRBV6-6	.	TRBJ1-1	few	TGTGCCAGCAGTTTCAAGGAAATGAGTGAAGCTTTCTTT	CASSFKEMSEAFF
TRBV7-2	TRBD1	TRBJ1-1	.	TGTGCCAGCAGCGCCTCCGGGACAGGGGGCCGGAGCACTGAAGCTTTCTTT	CASSASGTGGRSTEAFF
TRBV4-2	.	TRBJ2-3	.	TGTGCCAGCAGCCAAGATAGGGGGGGCGGTGCAGATACGCAGTATTTT	CASSQDRGGGADTQYF
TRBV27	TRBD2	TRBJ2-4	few	TGTGCCAGCAGTCCTTTAGCGGGGATAGCCAAAAACATTCAGTACTTC	CASSPLAGIAKNIQYF
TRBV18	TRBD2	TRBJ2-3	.	TGTGCCAGCTCACCACTCGTGACTAGCCCTAGCACAGATACGCAGTATTTT	CASSPLVTSPSTDTQYF
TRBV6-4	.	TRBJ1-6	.	TGTGCCAGCAGTGACAGGGCGAATTCACCCCTCCACTTT	CASSDRANSPLHF
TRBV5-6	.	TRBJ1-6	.	TGTGCCAGCAGCTTGGGACTTTCACCCCTCCACTTT	CASSLGLSPLHF
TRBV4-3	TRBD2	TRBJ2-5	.	TGCGCCAGCAGCGAAACTAGCGGGGGGCCGTGGGAGACCCAGTACTTC	CASSETSGGPWETQYF
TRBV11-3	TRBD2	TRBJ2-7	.	TGTGCCAGCAGCTTAGTCAGCACTAGCGACGAGCAGTACTTC	CASSLVSTSDEQYF
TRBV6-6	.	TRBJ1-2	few	TGTGCCAGCAGGGTCGACAGCGCTTATGGCTACACCTTC	CASRVDSAYGYTF
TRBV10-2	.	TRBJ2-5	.	TGCGCCAGCAGTGAGTCAGGGGCTTTGTTAGAGACCCAGTACTTC	CASSESGALLETQYF
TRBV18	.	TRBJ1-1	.	TGTGCCAGCTCACAAAAGCAGGGCACTGAAGCTTTCTTT	CASSQKQGTEAFF
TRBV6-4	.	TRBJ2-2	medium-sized	TGTGCCAGCAGTGACAGGGACACCGGGGAGCTGTTTTTT	CASSDRDTGELFF
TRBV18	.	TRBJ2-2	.	TGTGCCAGCTCACCACCGTATTCGGGGTCCACCGGGGAGCTGCTTTTT	CASSPPYSGSTGELLF
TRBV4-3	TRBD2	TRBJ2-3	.	TGCGCCAGCAGCCAAACTAGCGGGGGGGCAGATACGCAGTATTTT	CASSQTSGGADTQYF
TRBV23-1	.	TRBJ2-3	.	TGCGCCAGCAGTCCTGATGGGGGCGGTACAGATACGCAGTATTTT	CASSPDGGGTDTQYF
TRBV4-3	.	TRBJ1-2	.	TGCGCCAGCAGCCAAGATCGATCAACAAACTATGGCTACACCTTC	CASSQDRSTNYGYTF
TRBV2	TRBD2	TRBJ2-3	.	TGTGCCAGCAGTGGACTAGCGGATACGCAGTATTTT	CASSGLADTQYF
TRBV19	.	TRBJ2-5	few	TGTGCCAGTAGGACGACAGGTCAAGAGACCCAGTACTTC	CASRTTGQETQYF
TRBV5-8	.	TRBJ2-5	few	TGTGCCAGCAGCTTTGCCGGGGGTGAGACCCAGTACTTC	CASSFAGGETQYF
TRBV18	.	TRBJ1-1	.	TGTGCCAGCTCACCGCACGCAGGGGCGGACACTGAAGCTTTCTTT	CASSPHAGADTEAFF
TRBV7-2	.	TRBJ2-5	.	TGTGCCAGCAGCTTAGAGTTGCCATCTCTGGAGACCCAGTACTTC	CASSLELPSLETQYF
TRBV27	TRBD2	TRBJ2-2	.	TGTGCCAGCAGTGACCGGCGATATAATTCTCAGCGGGGGGAACCCGGGGAGCTGTTTTTT	CASSDRRYNSQRGEPGELFF
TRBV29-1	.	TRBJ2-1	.	TGCAGCGCCCAGACAGGAGAGCAGTTCTTC	CSAQTGEQFF
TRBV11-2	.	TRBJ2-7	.	TGTGCCAGCAGCTTAGATCTGGTAGGGGATGGCGAGCAGTACTTC	CASSLDLVGDGEQYF
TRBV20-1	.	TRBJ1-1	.	TGCAGTACCGGGGTGAACACTGAAGCTTTCTTT	CSTGVNTEAFF
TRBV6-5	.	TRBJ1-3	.	TGTGCCAGCAGAGGGGTTACCTCTGGAAACACCATATATTTT	CASRGVTSGNTIYF
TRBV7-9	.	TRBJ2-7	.	TGTGCCAGCAGCCCGCGGGGGCCAAGGGACGAGCAGTACTTC	CASSPRGPRDEQYF
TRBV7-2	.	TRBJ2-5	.	TGTGCCAGCAGCTTAGTAGCGAATGCGGGGGAGACCCAGTACTTC	CASSLVANAGETQYF
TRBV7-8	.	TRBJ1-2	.	TGTGCCAGCAGCTTAGCCCGGGAGGGCTATGGCTACACCTTC	CASSLAREGYGYTF